This TCR beta chain is from a study of monozygotic twins with inflammatory bowel disease. Study observations and caveats: Healthy co-twins had higher TCRbeta inverse Simpson diversity than their IBD twins.

TCRdb re-called the 5' RACE reads; every CDR3 protein appears as one record, without DNA. This sample's table has fewer than 200,000 distinct CDR3 sequences. With respect to this clonotype: What it recognizes is unknown.

This CDR3 has 13 amino acids. The germline V gene has CDR1 SGHTA and CDR2 FQGNSA. The TCR sequence derives from a human donor with ulcerative colitis or Crohn's disease, or a healthy co-twin of an affected twin (not recorded which). The V call is TRBV7-2, the J call TRBJ2-3; there is no DNA to check the TCRdb D call of TRBD2. Material: blood. CDR3 sequence: CASSLLAGDTQYF.